The entry below describes one TCR beta chain. What it binds is unknown. This table comes from immunoSEQ multiplex PCR, and its TCRdb copy is limited to in-frame clones, with some not included. The top ten hold 5.5% to 7.5% of the sample, which has some 35,000 clones, more than 80% seen once. Participants had chemo-refractory metastatic non-small-cell lung cancer and were treated with focal radiation plus ipilimumab CTLA-4 blockade. The data originate from a study of radiotherapy plus CTLA-4 blockade in lung cancer. Across the study: Objective responses were documented in 15% to 20% of patients, with disease control in roughly 31%.

Findings and limits, study-wide: Radiotherapy was combined with ipilimumab, and tumor-derived TCR clones then expanded in blood. Response, reportedly, was best predicted by interferon-beta along with early blood T cell clone dynamics.

This CDR3 has 14 residues. Germline V gene sequence: CDR1 MNHNY, CDR2 SVGAGI (reference sequence). Trimming cost V 0 bases and J 5 bases, with 10 bases left between them. The clonotype originates from a human donor with non-small cell lung cancer who had stable disease on radiotherapy plus ipilimumab. This rearrangement joins TRBV6-6 to TRBJ2-5; D is ambiguous. The sequenced sample was peripheral blood, obtained from a patient treated with radiotherapy plus ipilimumab. The CDR3 is CASSYSSPSETQYF. The CDR3 DNA reads TGTGCCAGCAGTTACTCGAGCCCCTCGGAGACCCAGTACTTC.